Following are 28 T cell receptor beta chains from one sample sequenced in a study of spatial heterogeneity in lung cancer. Regarding time point: sample taken at primary tumor resection. Frozen PBMC, nontumor lung or tumor provided whole RNA, which was sequenced unsorted. TCRdb re-called the 5' RACE reads with MiXCR, one entry per CDR3 protein. The profile covers 10,000 to 15,000 distinct CDR3 sequences, with around 5% appearing a single time and roughly 35% taken by the ten largest. Sequences were derived from lung tumor tissue, sampled at surgery. These receptors all stem from a human donor with early-stage non-small cell lung cancer.

This clonotype was seen repeatedly, ten times or more. This beta chain lies outside the target of a library built for alpha chains; its clone size means little. The V call is TRBV7-9, the J call TRBJ1-1; D gene ambiguous. Trimming took 2 bases from V and 8 from J, leaving 6 bases between them. The CDR3 covers 11 residues. CDR1 and CDR2 from the germline V gene are SEHNR and FQNEAQ (reference sequence). CDR3 bases: TGTGCCAGCAGCTTAATAGCCGAAGCTTTCTTT. Its translation: CASSLIAEAFF. The entire variable domain, with the rest obtained from reference TRBV7-9 and TRBJ1-1, is as follows: DTGVSQNPRHKITKRGQNVTFRCDPISEHNRLYWYRQTLGQGPEFLTYFQNEAQLEKSRLLSDRFSAERPKGSFSTLEIQRTEQGDSAMYLCASSLIAEAFFGQGTRLTVV.

This clonotype was detected many times. Because this beta chain is a stray read in a library intended to capture alpha chains, its abundance should not be given much weight. The rearrangement uses TRBV4-2 and TRBJ1-2; 9 bases agree with TRBD1. CDR3 length equals 15 residues. CDR1 LGHNA and CDR2 YNFKEQ come from the germline V gene. The V segment lost 3 bases and the J segment 2 bases; nucleotides outside the gene matches: 4. Written as DNA, the CDR3 is TGTGCCAGCAGCCACGGACAGGGGTTCAACTATGGCTACACCTTC. It encodes CASSHGQGFNYGYTF.

The table lists this clonotype with many counts. In a library made to pick up alpha chains, this beta chain is a stray read with a size that means little. The V gene is TRBV7-9, the J gene TRBJ2-2; 7 bases fit TRBD1. The ends lost 5 bases at V and 0 bases at J; junction bases unmatched: 6. The CDR3 totals 16 residues. From germline, CDR1 is SEHNR and CDR2 FQNEAQ (reference sequence). CDR3: CASSPGQDSNTGELFF. CDR3 bases: TGTGCCAGCAGCCCAGGACAGGATTCGAACACCGGGGAGCTGTTTTTT.

This clonotype occurred a few times. This beta chain came through as a stray read in a library set up for alpha chains, and its size says little. The V gene is TRBV6-1, the J gene TRBJ2-5; a weak D match, TRBD2 (5 bases). V lost 7 bases and J lost 4, with 25 bases in between. This CDR3 is built from 17 residues. The germline CDR1 and CDR2 sequences are MNHNS and SASEGT. CDR3 nucleotides: TGTGCCAGCACTCGAGGACCGGACTTAGTCGGTGGAGAGACCCAGTACTTC. Translated, it gives CASTRGPDLVGGETQYF.

This clonotype was seen at least ten times. A library made for alpha chains picked up this beta chain off target, so its size means little. This chain connects TRBV6-6 to TRBJ2-3, with D unresolved. The V gene lost 2 bases and the J gene lost 0 bases, with 9 bases spanning the gap. The CDR3 contains 15 residues. The germline V gene has CDR1 MNHNY and CDR2 SVGAGI (reference sequence). The CDR3: CASSYRADSTDTQYF. In DNA, the CDR3 is TGTGCCAGCAGTTACAGGGCAGACAGCACAGATACGCAGTATTTT.

Ten or more counts support this clonotype. This beta chain appears as a stray read in a library generated for alpha chains; its size is not informative. The J gene is TRBJ1-2, the V gene TRBV7-9, with 10 positions matching TRBD1. The CDR3 length is 14 residues. V gave up 5 bases and J gave up 5 bases; unmatched junction bases: 5. Germline V gene sequence: CDR1 SEHNR, CDR2 FQNEAQ (reference sequence). Here the CDR3 reads CASSRQGAGYGYTF. DNA for the CDR3: TGTGCCAGCAGCAGACAGGGGGCCGGGTATGGCTACACCTTC.

This clonotype was seen ten or more times. This beta chain is an off-target read within a library intended for alpha chains, so its frequency means little. The chain couples TRBV6-5 to TRBJ2-4, with a possible D match to TRBD1 (6 bases). The germline CDR1 and CDR2 sequences are MNHEY and SVGAGI. The V gene lost 2 bases and the J gene lost 8 bases, with 13 bases spanning the gap. The CDR3 runs to 14 residues. CDR3 region: CASSYSTGSDIQYF. CDR3 sequence (DNA): TGTGCCAGCAGTTACAGTACAGGGAGCGACATTCAGTACTTC.

About this clonotype itself: A library made for alpha chains picked up this beta chain off target, so its size means little. This CDR3 is CASSDLDTQYF. For the CDR3, the DNA is TGTGCCAGTAGTGACCTGGATACGCAGTATTTT. The chain has TRBV19 and TRBJ2-3; D is undetermined. The length of the CDR3 is 11 residues. With 5 bases removed from V and 6 bases from J, the gap between germline ends came to 6 bases. CDR1 is LNHDA and CDR2 is SQIVND in the germline V gene (reference sequence). Filled out from reference TRBV19 and TRBJ2-3, the complete variable domain reads DGGITQSPKYLFRKEGQNVTLSCEQNLNHDAMYWYRQDPGQGLRLIYYSQIVNDFQKGDIAEGYSVSREKKESFPLTVTSAQKNPTAFYLCASSDLDTQYFGPGTRLTVL.

This clonotype was counted a few times. This beta chain is an unintended read in a library built for alpha chains; its size means little. The gene calls are TRBV2 and TRBJ2-4; D remains ambiguous. Germline loops: CDR1 SNHLY, CDR2 FYNNEI. V lost 2 bases, J lost 7 bases, and 15 bases lay in between. This CDR3 is built from 15 residues. DNA for the CDR3: TGTGCCAGCAGTGAAATCGGACCCTCTGCGAACATTCAGTACTTC. It yields the protein CASSEIGPSANIQYF.

This clonotype was found many times. This beta chain is an off-target read within a library intended for alpha chains, so its frequency means little. This chain links TRBV2 with TRBJ2-5, with D possibly TRBD1 on 5 matching bases. Germline CDR1 SNHLY, CDR2 FYNNEI. The V gene lost 0 bases and the J gene lost 3 bases, with 8 bases spanning the gap. The CDR3 extends over 14 amino acids. CDR3 in amino acids: CASSEARREETQYF. CDR3 nucleotides: TGTGCCAGCAGTGAAGCTCGCAGGGAAGAGACCCAGTACTTC.

Many counts were recorded for this clonotype. Because this beta chain is a stray read in a library intended to capture alpha chains, its abundance should not be given much weight. In DNA form, the CDR3 reads TGTGCCAGCAGTCCGGGTGGGGTGGGCTCTGGAAACACCATATATTTT. Its translation is CASSPGGVGSGNTIYF. The V and J genes are TRBV12-3 or TRBV12-4 and TRBJ1-3; no definite D call. Trimming took 5 bases from V and 0 from J, leaving 14 bases between them. The CDR3 totals 16 residues.

There are many counts of this clonotype. Little can be read into the size of this beta chain, an off-target read in a library designed for alpha chains. J is TRBJ2-2 and V is TRBV6-5; 8 positions agree with TRBD1. CDR3 size: 15 residues. Germline V gene sequence: CDR1 MNHEY, CDR2 SVGAGI. V trimming: 7 bases; J trimming: 6 bases; junction bases outside the gene matches: 10. For the CDR3, the DNA is TGTGCCAGCACCCAGGGGGCGTCGCTCTCCGGGGAGCTGTTTTTT. Translating it yields CASTQGASLSGELFF.

A remark on this clonotype: This beta chain represents an off-target read in a library built for alpha chains; its size is of limited meaning. This rearrangement joins TRBV6-2 or TRBV6-3 to TRBJ1-6; D possibly corresponds to TRBD1 (5 bases). This CDR3 is 13 amino acids long. CDR1 is MNHEY, CDR2 SVGEGT, per germline. The germline V and J ends were trimmed by 8 bases and 7 bases, with 12 bases remaining between them. CDR3 sequence (DNA): TGTGCCAGCCGGGACTCGAAGAATTCACCCCTCCACTTT. Its protein is CASRDSKNSPLHF.

This clonotype appeared many times. This beta chain appears as a stray read in a library generated for alpha chains; its size is not informative. The V and J genes are TRBV7-3 and TRBJ2-6; maybe TRBD2 (5 bases). This CDR3 has 15 residues. Germline V gene lookup returns CDR1 SGHTA and CDR2 FQGTGA. V was cut by 1 base and J by 11 bases, with 15 bases left in between. As DNA, the CDR3 is TGTGCCAGCAGCTTAAGAGGGAGCGAGTCCGACGTCCTGACTTTC. The encoded protein is CASSLRGSESDVLTF.

This clonotype was seen many times. Little can be read into the size of this beta chain, an off-target read in a library designed for alpha chains. The V call is TRBV23-1, the J call TRBJ2-1; tentatively, D is TRBD2 (6 bases). TRBV23-1 is given ORF status, its function remaining uncertain. This CDR3 has 15 amino acids. Trimming shortened V by 5 bases and J by 8 bases, and 19 bases separated the two germline ends. CDR3 bases: TGCGCCAGCAGTTCACGGGACTCCCCTCGGGATGAGCAGTTCTTC. Its protein product is CASSSRDSPRDEQFF.

Ten or more counts support this clonotype. Because this beta chain is a stray read in a library intended to capture alpha chains, its abundance should not be given much weight. The V gene is TRBV19, the J gene TRBJ1-6, with D perhaps matching TRBD1 (6 bases). There are 16 residues in the CDR3. Trimming shortened V by 5 bases and J by 7 bases, and 18 bases separated the two germline ends. Looked up from germline, CDR1 is LNHDA and CDR2 is SQIVND (reference sequence). CDR3 residues: CASSGGQGSRNSPLHF. CDR3 in DNA: TGTGCCAGTAGTGGGGGCCAGGGCTCTAGGAATTCACCCCTCCACTTT.

This clonotype was seen repeatedly, ten times or more. Little can be read into the size of this beta chain, an off-target read in a library designed for alpha chains. The chain employs TRBV11-2 and TRBJ2-1; 13 nucleotides match TRBD2. This CDR3 spans 17 amino acids. CDR1 and CDR2 from the germline V gene are SGHAT and FQNNGV. V dropped 5 bases and J dropped 6; count of bases not matched to a gene: 10. The CDR3: CASSPTLWTSGSNEQFF. Here the CDR3 DNA reads TGTGCCAGCAGCCCTACCCTTTGGACTAGCGGGAGCAATGAGCAGTTCTTC.

This clonotype was found many times. The size of this beta chain means little, since it is a stray read in a library made for alpha chains. The rearrangement uses TRBV12-3 or TRBV12-4 and TRBJ2-5, with TRBD1 matching over 8 bases. J was trimmed by 11 bases and V by 6 bases; bases with no gene match: 5. The CDR3 has 11 amino acids. DNA for the CDR3: TGTGCCAGCAGATCGGACAGGGTTCAGTACTTC. This translates into CASRSDRVQYF.

This clonotype was counted many times. This beta chain is a stray sequence in a library constructed for alpha chains; its clone size is not meaningful. This chain joins TRBV5-1 and TRBJ1-4; tentatively, D is TRBD1 (5 bases). The CDR3 contains 16 residues. Trimming stripped 4 bases from V and 1 base from J, with 14 bases between. Germline CDR1 and CDR2: SGHRS and YFSETQ. CDR3: CASSNRPLGTNEKLFF. CDR3 nucleotides: TGCGCCAGCAGCAACAGGCCCCTGGGAACTAATGAAAAACTGTTTTTT. The full variable domain, completed using reference TRBV5-1 and TRBJ1-4, is KAGVTQTPRYLIKTRGQQVTLSCSPISGHRSVSWYQQTPGQGLQFLFEYFSETQRNKGNFPGRFSGRQFSNSRSEMNVSTLELGDSALYLCASSNRPLGTNEKLFFGSGTQLSVL.

This clonotype was detected ten times or more. This beta chain appears as a stray read in a library generated for alpha chains; its size is not informative. V is TRBV18 and J is TRBJ1-4; D may be TRBD1 (6 bases). Trimming cost V 4 bases and J 1 base, with 7 bases left between them. The CDR3 length is 14 residues. Germline-derived CDR1 and CDR2 are KGHSH and LQKENI. This CDR3 is CASSRGQTNEKLFF. As DNA, the CDR3 is TGTGCCAGCTCACGGGGACAAACTAATGAAAAACTGTTTTTT.

This clonotype occurred many times. This beta chain lies outside the target of a library built for alpha chains; its clone size means little. This chain connects TRBV6-2 or TRBV6-3 to TRBJ1-2; TRBD1 is a possible D gene (5 bases). V was clipped by 5 bases and J by 4 bases, with 5 bases between them. From germline, CDR1 is MNHEY and CDR2 SVGEGT. The CDR3 is 11 residues long. The CDR3 sequence: CASSDSYGYTF. The CDR3 coding sequence is TGTGCCAGCAGTGACAGCTATGGCTACACCTTC.

The sample holds a few counts of this clonotype. With the library built for alpha chains, this beta chain is off target and its frequency is not meaningful. The rearrangement joins TRBV20-1 to TRBJ1-4; perhaps TRBD1 as D (5 bases). CDR1 is DFQATT, CDR2 SNEGSKA, per germline (reference sequence). The CDR3 contains 16 residues. V was trimmed by 1 base and J by 5 bases, leaving 17 bases between them. The CDR3 is CSARGEWGEENEKLFF. CDR3 in DNA: TGCAGTGCTAGAGGAGAGTGGGGCGAAGAAAATGAAAAACTGTTTTTT.

This clonotype is large (0.1 to 1%) in the sample. The library was designed around alpha chains, so this beta chain is a stray read whose abundance carries little weight. V gene TRBV7-8 combines with J gene TRBJ1-5; the D gene is possibly TRBD1 (6 bases). This CDR3 has 15 amino acids. Germline V lookup: CDR1 SGHVS, CDR2 FQNEAQ. Trimming pared 1 base from V and 6 bases from J, leaving 13 bases between. The CDR3 loop is CASSLERGASQPQHF. DNA of the CDR3: TGTGCCAGCAGCTTAGAGCGGGGGGCAAGTCAGCCCCAGCATTTT. The whole variable domain, filled in from reference TRBV7-8 and TRBJ1-5, reads GAGVSQSPRYKVAKRGQDVALRCDPISGHVSLFWYQQALGQGPEFLTYFQNEAQLDKSGLPSDRFFAERPEGSVSTLKIQRTQQEDSAVYLCASSLERGASQPQHFGDGTRLSIL.

This clonotype was recorded many times. This beta chain is a stray read from a library made for alpha chains; its abundance is not meaningful. This chain joins TRBV24-1 and TRBJ2-1; 7 positions agree with TRBD2. The CDR3 sequence is 15 residues long. Germline V gene data show CDR1 as KGHDR and CDR2 as SFDVKD. V dropped 2 bases and J dropped 6; count of bases not matched to a gene: 6. The CDR3 sequence: CATSDWWEGRNEQFF. In DNA, the CDR3 is TGTGCCACCAGTGATTGGTGGGAGGGGCGCAATGAGCAGTTCTTC.

The table lists this clonotype with many counts. This beta chain is a stray read from a library made for alpha chains; its abundance is not meaningful. The chain couples TRBV9 to TRBJ1-3, with D maybe TRBD1 (6 bases). Germline V gene sequence: CDR1 SGDLS, CDR2 YYNGEE. The CDR3 contains 15 residues. The V gene lost 3 bases and the J gene lost 4 bases, with 14 bases spanning the gap. In DNA form, the CDR3 reads TGTGCCAGCAGCGAACAGGGAGTGACGGGAAACACCATATATTTT. It encodes CASSEQGVTGNTIYF. The variable domain in full, completed from reference TRBV9 and TRBJ1-3, reads DSGVTQTPKHLITATGQRVTLRCSPRSGDLSVYWYQQSLDQGLQFLIQYYNGEERAKGNILERFSAQQFPDLHSELNLSSLELGDSALYFCASSEQGVTGNTIYFGEGSWLTVV.

On this clonotype: Because this beta chain is a stray read in a library intended to capture alpha chains, its abundance should not be given much weight. This rearrangement joins TRBV6-2 or TRBV6-3 to TRBJ2-2, with 12 bases fitting TRBD2. The germline V gene encodes CDR1 MNHEY and CDR2 SVGEGT. After removal of 8 bases from V and 4 bases from J, the junction contained 2 bases not matched to a gene. This CDR3 is 14 amino acids long. CDR3 residues: CASGGLAGTGELFF. The CDR3 nucleotides are TGTGCCAGCGGGGGACTAGCGGGCACCGGGGAGCTGTTTTTT.

On this clonotype: Found in a library prepared for alpha chains, this beta chain is an off-target read, and its abundance has little meaning. The genes are TRBV30 and TRBJ1-6; no reliable D call. Between the trimmed V and J ends, which lost 7 bases and 10 bases, there was a span of 14 bases. CDR3 size: 12 residues. Germline V gene data show CDR1 as GTSNPN and CDR2 as SVGIG (reference sequence). The CDR3 nucleotides read TGTGCCTCCGGAGGGTCAGAGTCACCCCTCCACTTT. Amino acids: CASGGSESPLHF.

This clonotype was counted at least ten times. This beta chain came through as a stray read in a library set up for alpha chains, and its size says little. The chain links TRBV30 to TRBJ2-1; possibly TRBD1 for D (5 bases). From germline, CDR1 is GTSNPN and CDR2 SVGIG (reference sequence). Trimming took off 0 bases at V and 6 bases at J, with 9 bases between the two ends. The CDR3 length is 13 residues. Written as DNA, the CDR3 is TGTGCCTGGAGTGTCCTTGGGGCCAATGAGCAGTTCTTC. Protein product: CAWSVLGANEQFF.